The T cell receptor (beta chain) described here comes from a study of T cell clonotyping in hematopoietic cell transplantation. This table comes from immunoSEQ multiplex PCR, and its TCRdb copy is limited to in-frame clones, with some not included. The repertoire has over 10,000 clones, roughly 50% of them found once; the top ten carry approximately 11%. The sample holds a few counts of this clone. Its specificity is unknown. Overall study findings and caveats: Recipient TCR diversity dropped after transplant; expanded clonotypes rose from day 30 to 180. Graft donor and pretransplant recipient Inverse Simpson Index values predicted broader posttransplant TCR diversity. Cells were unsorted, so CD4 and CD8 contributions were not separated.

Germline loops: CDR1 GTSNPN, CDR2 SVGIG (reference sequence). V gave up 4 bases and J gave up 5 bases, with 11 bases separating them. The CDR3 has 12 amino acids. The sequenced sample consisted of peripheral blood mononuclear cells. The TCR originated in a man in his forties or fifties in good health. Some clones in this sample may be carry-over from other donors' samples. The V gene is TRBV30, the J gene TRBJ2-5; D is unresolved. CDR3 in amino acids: CAWKGLGETQYF. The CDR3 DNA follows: TGTGCCTGGAAAGGGTTAGGGGAGACCCAGTACTTC.